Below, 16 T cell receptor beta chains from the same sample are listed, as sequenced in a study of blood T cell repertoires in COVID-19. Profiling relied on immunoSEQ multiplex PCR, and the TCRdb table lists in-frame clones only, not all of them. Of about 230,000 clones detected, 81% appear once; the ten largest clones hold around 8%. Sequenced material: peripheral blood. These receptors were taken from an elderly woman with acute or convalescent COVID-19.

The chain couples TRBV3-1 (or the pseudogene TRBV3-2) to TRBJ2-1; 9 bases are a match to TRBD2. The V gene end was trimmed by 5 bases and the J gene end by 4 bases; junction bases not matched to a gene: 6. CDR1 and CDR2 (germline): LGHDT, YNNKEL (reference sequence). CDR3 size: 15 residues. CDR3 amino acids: CASSYGTSPYNEQFF. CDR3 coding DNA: TGTGCCAGCAGCTATGGGACTAGCCCGTACAATGAGCAGTTCTTC.

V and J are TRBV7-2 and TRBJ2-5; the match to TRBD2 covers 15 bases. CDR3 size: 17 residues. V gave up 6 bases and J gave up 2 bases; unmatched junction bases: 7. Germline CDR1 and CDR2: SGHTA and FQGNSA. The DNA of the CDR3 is TGTGCCAGCAGAGACCTCGGGACTAGCGGGGGGCAAGAGACCCAGTACTTC. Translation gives CASRDLGTSGGQETQYF.

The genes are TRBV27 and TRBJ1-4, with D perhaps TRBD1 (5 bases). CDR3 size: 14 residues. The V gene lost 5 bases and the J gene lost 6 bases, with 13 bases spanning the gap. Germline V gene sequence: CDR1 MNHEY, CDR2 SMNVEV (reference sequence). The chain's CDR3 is CASSLQGMDEKLFF. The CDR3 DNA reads TGTGCCAGCAGTCTCCAGGGAATGGATGAAAAACTGTTTTTT.

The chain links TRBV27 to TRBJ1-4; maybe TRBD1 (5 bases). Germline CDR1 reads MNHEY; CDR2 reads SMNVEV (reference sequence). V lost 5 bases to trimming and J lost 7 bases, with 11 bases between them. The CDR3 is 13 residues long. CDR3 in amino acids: CASSGAGSEKLFF. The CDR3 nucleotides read TGTGCCAGCAGTGGGGCAGGTAGTGAAAAACTGTTTTTT.

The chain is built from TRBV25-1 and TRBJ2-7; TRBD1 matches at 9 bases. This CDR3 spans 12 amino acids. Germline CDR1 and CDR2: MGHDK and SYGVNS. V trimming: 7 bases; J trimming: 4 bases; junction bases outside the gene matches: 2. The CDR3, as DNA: TGTGCCAGCAACAGGGGGCTGTACGAGCAGTACTTC. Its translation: CASNRGLYEQYF.

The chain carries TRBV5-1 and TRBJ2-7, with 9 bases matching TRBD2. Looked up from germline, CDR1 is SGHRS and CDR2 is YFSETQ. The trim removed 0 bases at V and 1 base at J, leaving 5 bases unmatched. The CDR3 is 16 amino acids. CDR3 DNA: TGCGCCAGCAGCTTGGTGACTAGCGGTCAATCCTACGAGCAGTACTTC. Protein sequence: CASSLVTSGQSYEQYF.

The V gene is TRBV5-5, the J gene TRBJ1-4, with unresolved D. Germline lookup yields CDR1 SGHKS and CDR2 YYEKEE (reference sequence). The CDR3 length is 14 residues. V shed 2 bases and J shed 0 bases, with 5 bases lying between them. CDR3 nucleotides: TGTGCCAGCAGCTTAAGAGCAACTAATGAAAAACTGTTTTTT. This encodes CASSLRATNEKLFF.

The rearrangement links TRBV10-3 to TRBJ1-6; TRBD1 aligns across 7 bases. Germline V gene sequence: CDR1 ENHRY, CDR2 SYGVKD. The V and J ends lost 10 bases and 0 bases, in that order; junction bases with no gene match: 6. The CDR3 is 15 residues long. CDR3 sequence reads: CATSGGGSYNSPLHF. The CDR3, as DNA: TGTGCCACCTCAGGGGGAGGCTCCTATAATTCACCCCTCCACTTT.

CDR3 DNA: TGCAGCGTTGACGAGGTCCGAGAGACCCAGTACTTC. It yields the protein CSVDEVRETQYF. V and J are TRBV29-1 and TRBJ2-5, with unresolved D. The germline V gene encodes CDR1 SQVTM and CDR2 ANQGSEA. There are 12 residues in the CDR3. V was clipped by 3 bases and J by 4 bases, with 9 bases between them.

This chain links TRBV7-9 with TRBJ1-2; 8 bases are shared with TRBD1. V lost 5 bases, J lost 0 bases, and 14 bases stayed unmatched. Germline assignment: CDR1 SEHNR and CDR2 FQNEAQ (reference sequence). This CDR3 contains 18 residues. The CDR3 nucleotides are TGTGCCAGCAGCCCGACAGGGGTAGGGGATCCGACTAACTATGGCTACACCTTC. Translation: CASSPTGVGDPTNYGYTF.

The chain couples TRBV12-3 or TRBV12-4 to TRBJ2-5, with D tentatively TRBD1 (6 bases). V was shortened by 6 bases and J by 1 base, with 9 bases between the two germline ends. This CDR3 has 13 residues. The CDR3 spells CASRPDSQETQYF. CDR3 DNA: TGTGCCAGCAGACCGGACAGCCAAGAGACCCAGTACTTC.

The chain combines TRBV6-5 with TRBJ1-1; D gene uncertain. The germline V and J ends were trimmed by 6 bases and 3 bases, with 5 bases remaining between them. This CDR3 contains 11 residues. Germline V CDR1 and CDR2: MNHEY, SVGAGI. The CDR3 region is CASSRYTEAFF. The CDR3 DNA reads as TGTGCCAGCAGCAGATACACTGAAGCTTTCTTT.

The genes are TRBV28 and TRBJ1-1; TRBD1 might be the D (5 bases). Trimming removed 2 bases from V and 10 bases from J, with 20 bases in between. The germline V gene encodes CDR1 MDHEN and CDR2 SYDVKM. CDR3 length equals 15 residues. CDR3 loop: CASSLNRQGWGVAFF. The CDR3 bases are TGTGCCAGCAGTTTAAATAGGCAGGGCTGGGGTGTAGCTTTCTTT.

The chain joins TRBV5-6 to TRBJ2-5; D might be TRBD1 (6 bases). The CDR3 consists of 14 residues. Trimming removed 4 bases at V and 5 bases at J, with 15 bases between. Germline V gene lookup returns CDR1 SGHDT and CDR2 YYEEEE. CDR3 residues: CASSPRTVLETQYF. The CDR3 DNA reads TGTGCCAGCAGCCCTAGGACAGTTCTTGAGACCCAGTACTTC.

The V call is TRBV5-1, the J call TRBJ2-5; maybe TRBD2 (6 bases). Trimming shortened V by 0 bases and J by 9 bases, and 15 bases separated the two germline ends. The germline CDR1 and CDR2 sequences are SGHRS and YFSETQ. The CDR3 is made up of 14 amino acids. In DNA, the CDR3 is TGCGCCAGCAGCTTGGAGGTAGGAAGCGGGTCCCAGTACTTC. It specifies CASSLEVGSGSQYF.

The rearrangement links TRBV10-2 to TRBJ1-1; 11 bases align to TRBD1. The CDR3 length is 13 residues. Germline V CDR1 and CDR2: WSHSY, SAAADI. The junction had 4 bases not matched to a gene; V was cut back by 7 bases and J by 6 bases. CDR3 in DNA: TGCGCCAGCATAGGACAGGGGGCCGCTGAAGCTTTCTTT. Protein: CASIGQGAAEAFF.